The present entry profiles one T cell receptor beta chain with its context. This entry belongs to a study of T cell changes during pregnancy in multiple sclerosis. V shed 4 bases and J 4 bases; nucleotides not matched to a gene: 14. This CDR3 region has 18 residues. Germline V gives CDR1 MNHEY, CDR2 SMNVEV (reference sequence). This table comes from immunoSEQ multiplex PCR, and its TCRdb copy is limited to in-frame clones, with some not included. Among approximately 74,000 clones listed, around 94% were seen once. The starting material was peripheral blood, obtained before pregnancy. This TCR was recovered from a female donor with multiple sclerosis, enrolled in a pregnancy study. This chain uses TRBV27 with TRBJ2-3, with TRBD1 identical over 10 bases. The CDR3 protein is CASSSITPGQGFADTQYF. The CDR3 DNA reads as TGTGCCAGCAGTTCAATAACTCCGGGACAGGGGTTTGCAGATACGCAGTATTTT.